A single TCR beta chain is shown here with its context. These data originate in a study of chemoradiotherapy in HPV16-positive cancers. The method was immunoSEQ multiplex PCR; TCRdb's version includes in-frame clones alone and lacks a portion of them. The sample has tens of thousands of clones, just under 75% seen once; the top ten hold 2% to 3%. The CDR3 runs to 13 residues. Trimming pared 0 bases from V and 7 bases from J, leaving 9 bases between. From germline, CDR1 is LGHNA and CDR2 YSLEER. The chain is built from TRBV4-3 and TRBJ1-2; the D gene is possibly TRBD1 (5 bases). The source of this sequence is a human donor with HPV-associated anogenital cancer. The specimen was taken from a patient who underwent chemoradiotherapy. CDR3 in amino acids: CASSQDYGGGYTF. CDR3 coding DNA: TGCGCCAGCAGCCAAGATTACGGGGGTGGCTACACCTTC.